This is a list of T cell receptor beta chains from one sample in a study of blood T cell repertoires in COVID-19. The table came from immunoSEQ multiplex PCR; TCRdb's copy has only in-frame clones and leaves some out. In the table there are under 50,000 clones, about 92% of which are singletons. Source material: peripheral blood. These receptors were taken from a man in his 60s with COVID-19, enrolled during active disease. The CDR3 runs from the conserved cysteine through the conserved F or W. Each record gives: clone size, D gene, V gene, J gene, CDR3 DNA, CDR3 protein. The D gene is left open where the match is weak. Size tells how often a clone was seen (once, few, many) or the class of an expanded clone, and some rows leave it out.

clone_size: NA; d_call: TRBD1; v_call: TRBV28; j_call: TRBJ1-4; cdr3_nt: TGTGCCAGCAGTCTTCCACAGGGGGCTAAGGAAAAACTGTTTTTT; cdr3_aa: CASSLPQGAKEKLFF
clone_size: NA; d_call: NA; v_call: TRBV21-1; j_call: TRBJ1-4; cdr3_nt: TGTGCCAGCAGCCTACACGGACAGGGGATAAGCGAAAAACTGTTTTTT; cdr3_aa: CASSLHGQGISEKLFF
clone_size: NA; d_call: TRBD2; v_call: TRBV19; j_call: TRBJ2-3; cdr3_nt: TGTGCCAGTAGTATTTCGGGCCTAGCGGGGGGAACTAGCACAGATACGCAGTATTTT; cdr3_aa: CASSISGLAGGTSTDTQYF
clone_size: NA; d_call: TRBD1; v_call: TRBV7-8; j_call: TRBJ2-1; cdr3_nt: TGTGCCAGCAGCTTAGCCCTTAGACAGGGGGCAGGGGAGCAGTTCTTC; cdr3_aa: CASSLALRQGAGEQFF
clone_size: few; d_call: NA; v_call: TRBV13; j_call: TRBJ2-7; cdr3_nt: TGTGCCAGCAGCCCCCTTAGAGGGAACGAGCAGTACTTC; cdr3_aa: CASSPLRGNEQYF
clone_size: NA; d_call: NA; v_call: TRBV3-1/TRBV3-2; j_call: TRBJ2-5; cdr3_nt: TGTGCCAGCAGCCAATTTGAAAGGAGCCAGTACTTC; cdr3_aa: CASSQFERSQYF
clone_size: once; d_call: NA; v_call: TRBV7-2; j_call: TRBJ2-7; cdr3_nt: TGTGCCAGCAGCTCCGCCCAGTTTGGCAGTACCGAGCAGTACTTC; cdr3_aa: CASSSAQFGSTEQYF
clone_size: NA; d_call: NA; v_call: TRBV18; j_call: TRBJ1-6; cdr3_nt: TGTGCCAGCTCACCAGGCACGGAGTATTCACCCCTCCACTTT; cdr3_aa: CASSPGTEYSPLHF
clone_size: NA; d_call: TRBD1; v_call: TRBV4-1; j_call: TRBJ1-5; cdr3_nt: TGCGCCAGCAGCCAAGCAGGACAGGGGGCGAGGGGGCCCCAGCATTTT; cdr3_aa: CASSQAGQGARGPQHF
clone_size: NA; d_call: NA; v_call: TRBV4-1; j_call: TRBJ1-3; cdr3_nt: TGCGCCAGCAGCCAAGATGTACGGGGGACGAGCTCTGGAAACACCATATATTTT; cdr3_aa: CASSQDVRGTSSGNTIYF
clone_size: NA; d_call: TRBD2; v_call: TRBV5-1; j_call: TRBJ2-5; cdr3_nt: TGCGCCAGCACGGGAATAGCGGGGGGGCCAGAGACCCAGTACTTC; cdr3_aa: CASTGIAGGPETQYF
clone_size: NA; d_call: NA; v_call: TRBV7-9; j_call: TRBJ1-1; cdr3_nt: TGTGCCAGCAGCTTAGGTCCCAGAACTGAAGCTTTCTTT; cdr3_aa: CASSLGPRTEAFF
clone_size: once; d_call: NA; v_call: TRBV6-6; j_call: TRBJ2-7; cdr3_nt: TGTGCCAGCAGCACAAGGGGCTCCTACGAGCAGTACTTC; cdr3_aa: CASSTRGSYEQYF
clone_size: NA; d_call: NA; v_call: TRBV29-1; j_call: TRBJ2-1; cdr3_nt: TGCAGCGTTCACTGGACACCTAACAATGAGCAGTTCTTC; cdr3_aa: CSVHWTPNNEQFF
clone_size: NA; d_call: TRBD2; v_call: TRBV3-1/TRBV3-2; j_call: TRBJ2-7; cdr3_nt: TGTGCCAGCGGTAGCGGGACCCTTTTCGGCTACGAGCAGTACTTC; cdr3_aa: CASGSGTLFGYEQYF
clone_size: NA; d_call: TRBD2; v_call: TRBV3-1/TRBV3-2; j_call: TRBJ2-5; cdr3_nt: TGTGCCAGCAGCCAAGAATTCGGGGGGGTAAAAGAGACCCAGTACTTC; cdr3_aa: CASSQEFGGVKETQYF
clone_size: few; d_call: TRBD2; v_call: TRBV10-3; j_call: TRBJ2-5; cdr3_nt: TGTGCCATCAGTGAGTCGCCTAGCGGGTACCAAGAGACCCAGTACTTC; cdr3_aa: CAISESPSGYQETQYF
clone_size: NA; d_call: NA; v_call: TRBV12-3/TRBV12-4; j_call: TRBJ1-1; cdr3_nt: TGTGCCAGCATACGGGAGACTGAAGCTTTCTTT; cdr3_aa: CASIRETEAFF
clone_size: once; d_call: TRBD1; v_call: TRBV27; j_call: TRBJ2-5; cdr3_nt: TGTGCCAGCAGTTTATTAGGGGGACAGGAGACCCAGTACTTC; cdr3_aa: CASSLLGGQETQYF
clone_size: NA; d_call: NA; v_call: TRBV2; j_call: TRBJ1-3; cdr3_nt: TGTGCCAGCCGAACGGGGGGAAACACCATATATTTT; cdr3_aa: CASRTGGNTIYF
clone_size: NA; d_call: TRBD2; v_call: TRBV5-8; j_call: TRBJ2-7; cdr3_nt: TGTGCCAGCAGCCCGGCGAGCGGGGGGTCCTACGAGCAGTACTTC; cdr3_aa: CASSPASGGSYEQYF
clone_size: once; d_call: TRBD1; v_call: TRBV19; j_call: TRBJ1-2; cdr3_nt: TGTGCCAGTAGTATAGCCCCGGGACAGGACGTTTATGGCTACACCTTC; cdr3_aa: CASSIAPGQDVYGYTF
clone_size: NA; d_call: NA; v_call: TRBV7-3; j_call: TRBJ1-5; cdr3_nt: TGTGTCATCGTACTTTGGGGGAGGAACAATCAGCCCCAGCATTTT; cdr3_aa: CVIVLWGRNNQPQHF
clone_size: once; d_call: NA; v_call: TRBV29-1; j_call: TRBJ1-2; cdr3_nt: TGCAGCGTTGATAACAGAAACAACTATGGCTACACCTTC; cdr3_aa: CSVDNRNNYGYTF
clone_size: NA; d_call: NA; v_call: TRBV30; j_call: TRBJ2-7; cdr3_nt: TGTGCCTGGAGTGGTAGCGGGACAGCTCTTTCCTACGAGCAGTACTTC; cdr3_aa: CAWSGSGTALSYEQYF
clone_size: NA; d_call: NA; v_call: TRBV7-2; j_call: TRBJ2-7; cdr3_nt: TGTGCCAGCAGCTTAGAATCCCACAGCACCTACGAGCAGTACTTC; cdr3_aa: CASSLESHSTYEQYF
clone_size: NA; d_call: TRBD1; v_call: TRBV7-2; j_call: TRBJ1-2; cdr3_nt: TGTGCCAGCAGCTTAACTCCAGGGGGAAACTATGGCTACACCTTC; cdr3_aa: CASSLTPGGNYGYTF
clone_size: NA; d_call: TRBD1; v_call: TRBV11-2; j_call: TRBJ2-1; cdr3_nt: TGTGCCAGCAGCTTAAGAGGGGGCTTAAATGAGCAGTTCTTC; cdr3_aa: CASSLRGGLNEQFF
clone_size: NA; d_call: NA; v_call: TRBV30; j_call: TRBJ1-2; cdr3_nt: TGTGCCTGGAGTTCCGGGAGGGGTGATAACTATGGCTACACCTTC; cdr3_aa: CAWSSGRGDNYGYTF
clone_size: NA; d_call: NA; v_call: TRBV7-9; j_call: TRBJ1-1; cdr3_nt: TGTGCCAGCAGCCGGGACGGGGGGGGCACTGAAGCTTTCTTT; cdr3_aa: CASSRDGGGTEAFF
clone_size: NA; d_call: NA; v_call: TRBV5-1; j_call: TRBJ1-2; cdr3_nt: TGCGCCAGCAGCTCACTCAGGGATGGCTACACCTTC; cdr3_aa: CASSSLRDGYTF
clone_size: NA; d_call: TRBD1; v_call: TRBV30; j_call: TRBJ1-6; cdr3_nt: TGTGCCTGGACGACAGCAGGGGGCGGTAATTCACCCCTCCACTTT; cdr3_aa: CAWTTAGGGNSPLHF
clone_size: NA; d_call: TRBD1; v_call: TRBV19; j_call: TRBJ1-5; cdr3_nt: TGTGCCAGTACCCGGACAGGGGCAAATCAGCCCCAGCATTTT; cdr3_aa: CASTRTGANQPQHF
clone_size: NA; d_call: NA; v_call: TRBV12-3/TRBV12-4; j_call: TRBJ2-1; cdr3_nt: TGTGCCAGCAGTTTTAGTTCCTACAATGAGCAGTTCTTC; cdr3_aa: CASSFSSYNEQFF
clone_size: NA; d_call: TRBD1; v_call: TRBV19; j_call: TRBJ1-5; cdr3_nt: TGTGCCAGTAGTACCGGCCATAGACAGGGCTGGAGCAATCAGCCCCAGCATTTT; cdr3_aa: CASSTGHRQGWSNQPQHF
clone_size: NA; d_call: TRBD2; v_call: TRBV5-1; j_call: TRBJ2-1; cdr3_nt: TGCGCCAGCAATTTAGTACGGTCTAGCGGGGGGTCCACCCCGCTATACAATGAGCAGTTCTTC; cdr3_aa: CASNLVRSSGGSTPLYNEQFF
clone_size: NA; d_call: NA; v_call: TRBV5-5; j_call: TRBJ2-7; cdr3_nt: TGTGCCAGCAGCTTGGCTACAGGGGGGGACTACGAGCAGTACTTC; cdr3_aa: CASSLATGGDYEQYF